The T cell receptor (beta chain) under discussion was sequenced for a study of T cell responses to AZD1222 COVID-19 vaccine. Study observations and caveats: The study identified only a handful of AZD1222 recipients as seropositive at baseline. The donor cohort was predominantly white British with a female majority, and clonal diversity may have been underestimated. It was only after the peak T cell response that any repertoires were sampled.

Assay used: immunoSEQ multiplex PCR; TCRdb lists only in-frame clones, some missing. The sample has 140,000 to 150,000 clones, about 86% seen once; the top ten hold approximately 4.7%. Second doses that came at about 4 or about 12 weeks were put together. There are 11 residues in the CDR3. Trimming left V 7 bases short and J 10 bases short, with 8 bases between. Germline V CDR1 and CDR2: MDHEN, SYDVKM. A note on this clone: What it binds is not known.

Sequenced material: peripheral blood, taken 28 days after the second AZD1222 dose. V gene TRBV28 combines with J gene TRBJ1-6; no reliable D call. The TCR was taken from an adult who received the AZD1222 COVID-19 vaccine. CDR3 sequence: CASTGVSPLHF. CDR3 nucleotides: TGTGCCAGCACCGGGGTGTCACCCCTCCACTTT.